This is a list of T cell receptor beta chains from one sample in a study of T cell responses to AZD1222 COVID-19 vaccine. Clones were sequenced by immunoSEQ multiplex PCR, and TCRdb holds only the in-frame ones, with some missing. The table records fewer than 100,000 clones, roughly 90% of them present only once. Sequences were derived from peripheral blood, sampled 28 days after the second AZD1222 dose. Receptor source: an adult who received the AZD1222 COVID-19 vaccine. The CDR3 runs from the conserved cysteine through the conserved F or W. Each record gives: D gene, J gene, clone size, V gene, CDR3 protein, CDR3 DNA. D genes are given only for firm matches. Part of the rows lack a size; the others show once, few, many or a class for expanded clones.

D gene: NA; J gene: TRBJ1-2; clone size: NA; V gene: TRBV11-2; CDR3 protein: CASNQLGKRAYGYTF; CDR3 DNA: TGTGCCAGCAATCAATTGGGAAAGAGGGCCTATGGCTACACCTTC
D gene: TRBD2; J gene: TRBJ2-3; clone size: NA; V gene: TRBV5-4; CDR3 protein: CASSGGGSRSTDTQYF; CDR3 DNA: TGTGCCAGCAGCGGGGGGGGGAGTCGAAGCACAGATACGCAGTATTTT
D gene: NA; J gene: TRBJ1-6; clone size: NA; V gene: TRBV10-3; CDR3 protein: CAIRSQLNSPLHF; CDR3 DNA: TGTGCCATCAGGTCACAGTTAAATTCACCCCTCCACTTT
D gene: NA; J gene: TRBJ2-7; clone size: few; V gene: TRBV10-2; CDR3 protein: CASRTLSYEQYF; CDR3 DNA: TGCGCCAGCAGGACACTATCCTACGAGCAGTACTTC
D gene: TRBD1; J gene: TRBJ1-1; clone size: NA; V gene: TRBV11-2; CDR3 protein: CASSLLRGRDTEAFF; CDR3 DNA: TGTGCCAGCAGCTTGTTAAGGGGGCGAGACACTGAAGCTTTCTTT
D gene: NA; J gene: TRBJ2-5; clone size: NA; V gene: TRBV18; CDR3 protein: CASSKARDQETQYF; CDR3 DNA: TGTGCCAGCTCCAAGGCGAGGGACCAAGAGACCCAGTACTTC
D gene: NA; J gene: TRBJ1-1; clone size: NA; V gene: TRBV11-2; CDR3 protein: CASSLAGGYRNTEAFF; CDR3 DNA: TGTGCCAGCAGCTTAGCGGGAGGGTATAGGAACACTGAAGCTTTCTTT
D gene: TRBD2; J gene: TRBJ2-5; clone size: NA; V gene: TRBV5-6; CDR3 protein: CASSLTSGGQETQYF; CDR3 DNA: TGTGCCAGCAGCTTGACTAGCGGGGGACAAGAGACCCAGTACTTC
D gene: NA; J gene: TRBJ2-7; clone size: NA; V gene: TRBV6-5; CDR3 protein: CASLPLNGPYEQYF; CDR3 DNA: TGTGCCAGCTTACCCCTGAACGGCCCTTACGAGCAGTACTTC
D gene: TRBD2; J gene: TRBJ2-1; clone size: once; V gene: TRBV5-1; CDR3 protein: CASSMTSGAYNEQFF; CDR3 DNA: TGCGCCAGCAGCATGACTAGCGGAGCCTACAATGAGCAGTTCTTC
D gene: TRBD1; J gene: TRBJ2-4; clone size: few; V gene: TRBV7-9; CDR3 protein: CASSPRGPLAKNIQYF; CDR3 DNA: TGTGCCAGCAGCCCTAGGGGGCCTCTAGCCAAAAACATTCAGTACTTC
D gene: NA; J gene: TRBJ2-7; clone size: NA; V gene: TRBV9; CDR3 protein: CASSLGPDGEQYF; CDR3 DNA: TGTGCCAGCAGCTTAGGGCCTGACGGGGAGCAGTACTTC
D gene: NA; J gene: TRBJ1-4; clone size: NA; V gene: TRBV30; CDR3 protein: CAWLDRAVNEKLFF; CDR3 DNA: TGTGCCTGGCTGGACAGAGCAGTTAATGAAAAACTGTTTTTT
D gene: NA; J gene: TRBJ1-1; clone size: NA; V gene: TRBV7-6; CDR3 protein: CASSLYGSEAFF; CDR3 DNA: TGTGCCAGCAGCTTATACGGGAGCGAAGCTTTCTTT
D gene: NA; J gene: TRBJ1-2; clone size: NA; V gene: TRBV3-1/TRBV3-2; CDR3 protein: CASSVYGYTF; CDR3 DNA: TGTGCCAGCAGCGTCTATGGCTACACCTTC
D gene: TRBD1; J gene: TRBJ1-2; clone size: once; V gene: TRBV6-5; CDR3 protein: CASSYRGTGRYGYTF; CDR3 DNA: TGTGCCAGCAGTTACCGAGGGACAGGAAGATATGGCTACACCTTC
D gene: NA; J gene: TRBJ1-2; clone size: once; V gene: TRBV19; CDR3 protein: CASSLDDDRRGYTF; CDR3 DNA: TGTGCCAGTAGTCTGGACGACGATCGACGAGGCTACACCTTC
D gene: NA; J gene: TRBJ1-2; clone size: NA; V gene: TRBV2; CDR3 protein: CASSVRGDRGYTF; CDR3 DNA: TGTGCCAGCAGTGTAAGGGGGGATAGGGGCTACACCTTC
D gene: NA; J gene: TRBJ2-5; clone size: NA; V gene: TRBV12-3/TRBV12-4; CDR3 protein: CASKVGETQYF; CDR3 DNA: TGTGCCAGCAAGGTCGGAGAGACCCAGTACTTC
D gene: NA; J gene: TRBJ2-3; clone size: NA; V gene: TRBV29-1; CDR3 protein: CSARRDTQYF; CDR3 DNA: TGCAGCGCGCGACGAGATACGCAGTATTTT